Below, 23 T cell receptor beta chains from the same sample are listed, as sequenced in a study of T cell responses to AZD1222 COVID-19 vaccine. Sequenced by immunoSEQ multiplex PCR; TCRdb stores in-frame clones only, minus some. The table has more than 75,000 clones, about 89% seen once; the top ten hold just under 7.5%. This material consisted of peripheral blood, taken on day 0 of AZD1222 vaccination. All receptors come from an adult in good health.

The genes are TRBV3-1 (or the pseudogene TRBV3-2) and TRBJ2-4; a weak D match, TRBD2 (6 bases). Trimming cost V 1 base and J 0 bases, with 10 bases left between them. This CDR3 comprises 16 residues. Germline assignment: CDR1 LGHDT and CDR2 YNNKEL (reference sequence). CDR3 in DNA: TGTGCCAGCAGCCAAGTGGGAGGAGTAGCCAAAAACATTCAGTACTTC. Its translation is CASSQVGGVAKNIQYF.

V and J are TRBV19 and TRBJ2-5; 11 bases match TRBD1. This CDR3 is 16 amino acids long. Germline V CDR1 and CDR2: LNHDA, SQIVND (reference sequence). Losses at the gene ends were 3 bases for V and 5 bases for J; bases not matched to a gene: 8. The CDR3 sequence is CASSIPGQGVMETQYF. The CDR3 DNA reads TGTGCCAGTAGTATCCCGGGACAGGGGGTAATGGAGACCCAGTACTTC.

The rearrangement joins TRBV15 to TRBJ1-2; D not certain. From germline, CDR1 is LNHNV and CDR2 YYDKDF (reference sequence). Trimming pared 0 bases from V and 4 bases from J, leaving 9 bases between. CDR3 length: 14 amino acids. Here the CDR3 DNA reads TGTGCCACCAGCAGAGAGAAGGGCTTCTATGGCTACACCTTC. Translating gives CATSREKGFYGYTF.

The chain has TRBV10-3 and TRBJ2-1; 12 bases map to TRBD1. The CDR3 is made up of 16 amino acids. Germline V gives CDR1 ENHRY, CDR2 SYGVKD. With 2 bases clipped from V and 6 bases from J, the junction kept 5 bases outside the gene matches. CDR3 sequence: CAISEAGQGASNEQFF. The CDR3 DNA reads as TGTGCCATCAGTGAGGCGGGACAGGGGGCTAGCAATGAGCAGTTCTTC.

A few counts support this clone. The chain uses TRBV12-3 or TRBV12-4 and TRBJ2-1; no clear D gene. Trimming pared 6 bases from V and 4 bases from J, leaving 4 bases between. The CDR3 has 11 residues. The CDR3 DNA is TGTGCCAGCAGCCAGTACAATGAGCAGTTCTTC. Translated: CASSQYNEQFF.

This clone was picked up one time. V is TRBV6-1 and J is TRBJ2-3; D is uncertain. Trimming left V 3 bases short and J 1 base short, with 5 bases between. Germline V gene data show CDR1 as MNHNS and CDR2 as SASEGT. There are 13 residues in the CDR3. The CDR3 loop reads CASSEKGTDTQYF. CDR3 DNA sequence: TGTGCCAGCAGTGAGAAGGGCACAGATACGCAGTATTTT.

This clone was picked up one time. The gene calls are TRBV4-2 and TRBJ2-2, with TRBD2 identical over 9 bases. CDR1 is LGHNA, CDR2 YNFKEQ, per germline. Trimming removed 0 bases from V and 6 bases from J; junction bases left unmatched: 2. This CDR3 region has 15 residues. The DNA for the CDR3 is TGTGCCAGCAGCCAAGATACTAGCGGGCCCGGGGAGCTGTTTTTT. This translates into CASSQDTSGPGELFF.

The chain couples TRBV28 to TRBJ1-5; D not resolved. The CDR3 contains 13 residues. The germline gives CDR1 MDHEN, CDR2 SYDVKM. The germline V and J ends were trimmed by 6 bases and 9 bases, with 15 bases remaining between them. The CDR3: CASSTQPLRPQHF. CDR3 nucleotide sequence: TGTGCCAGCAGCACACAACCCCTCCGGCCCCAGCATTTT.

This chain uses TRBV7-2 with TRBJ2-3, with TRBD1 matching 12 bases. V was pared by 1 base and J by 7 bases, with 9 bases of the junction left unmatched. CDR3 length: 17 residues. Germline V CDR1 and CDR2: SGHTA, FQGNSA. The CDR3 sequence: CASSLGAGTGGGYTQYF. The CDR3 DNA follows: TGTGCCAGCAGCTTAGGAGCCGGGACAGGGGGCGGGTATACGCAGTATTTT.

This clone was recorded only once. The chain joins TRBV27 to TRBJ1-2; TRBD1 might be the D (5 bases). Trimming left V 1 base short and J 0 bases short, with 9 bases between. Germline V gene data show CDR1 as MNHEY and CDR2 as SMNVEV (reference sequence). The CDR3 loop spans 15 amino acids. The CDR3 DNA reads as TGTGCCAGCAGTTTATGGGGCAAGACTAACTATGGCTACACCTTC. It yields the protein CASSLWGKTNYGYTF.

This clone is categorized as medium-sized (0.01 to 0.1%). The chain carries TRBV5-5 and TRBJ1-1, with 7 bases lining up with TRBD1. CDR1 SGHKS and CDR2 YYEKEE come from the germline V gene (reference sequence). This CDR3 comprises 13 residues. The trim removed 4 bases at V and 5 bases at J, leaving 5 bases unmatched. The CDR3 loop reads CASSRQGGTEAFF. The CDR3 DNA reads TGTGCCAGCAGCCGACAGGGAGGGACTGAAGCTTTCTTT.

The genes are TRBV28 and TRBJ2-3; the D is unclear. The CDR3 totals 11 residues. V was trimmed by 11 bases and J by 0 bases, leaving 6 bases between them. In germline, CDR1 is MDHEN, CDR2 SYDVKM. CDR3: CARPSTDTQYF. The CDR3 region has the DNA TGTGCCCGGCCTAGCACAGATACGCAGTATTTT.

V is TRBV7-3 and J is TRBJ1-1; no reliable D call. Germline V gives CDR1 SGHTA, CDR2 FQGTGA. This CDR3 comprises 14 residues. Between the trimmed V and J ends, which lost 5 bases and 7 bases, there was a span of 17 bases. This CDR3 reads CASSPAGGPGEAFF. The CDR3 DNA sequence: TGTGCCAGCAGCCCCGCGGGCGGTCCCGGTGAAGCTTTCTTT.

This chain connects TRBV28 to TRBJ1-6, with TRBD1 matching over 8 bases. Per the germline V gene, CDR1 is MDHEN and CDR2 is SYDVKM. Germline trimming cut 2 bases from V and 9 bases from J; bases unmatched to any gene: 6. The CDR3 length is 15 residues. The CDR3 region is CASSLTTGDFSPLHF. CDR3 DNA: TGTGCCAGCAGTTTAACGACAGGGGATTTTTCACCCCTCCACTTT.

The chain couples TRBV30 to TRBJ1-5; a possible D gene is TRBD1 (6 bases). Germline V gene data show CDR1 as GTSNPN and CDR2 as SVGIG (reference sequence). The ends were cut back, 3 bases at V and 7 bases at J, with 16 bases in the middle. The CDR3 is made up of 14 amino acids. The CDR3 sequence: CAWRGTGSWQPQHF. The CDR3 coding sequence is TGTGCCTGGAGGGGAACAGGGTCTTGGCAGCCCCAGCATTTT.

This chain joins TRBV10-3 and TRBJ1-2; possibly TRBD1 for D (5 bases). This CDR3 region has 12 residues. CDR1 is ENHRY and CDR2 is SYGVKD in the germline V gene. The V end was cut by 4 bases, the J end by 8 bases, with 11 bases between. The CDR3 loop is CAISGQREGYTF. The CDR3, as DNA: TGTGCCATCAGTGGACAGCGGGAGGGCTACACCTTC.

This chain uses TRBV4-1 with TRBJ1-4, with D possibly TRBD1 on 6 matching bases. The V end was cut by 5 bases, the J end by 4 bases, with 29 bases between. The germline CDR1 and CDR2 sequences are MGHRA and YSYEKL. The CDR3 has 20 residues. This CDR3 reads CASSYWTALRAEGVNEKLFF. The CDR3, as DNA: TGCGCCAGCAGCTATTGGACAGCCCTAAGGGCTGAAGGCGTTAATGAAAAACTGTTTTTT.

The chain uses TRBV10-3 and TRBJ1-6; 10 bases align to TRBD1. Germline trimming cut 6 bases from V and 7 bases from J; bases unmatched to any gene: 3. The CDR3 is made up of 14 amino acids. Germline V lookup: CDR1 ENHRY, CDR2 SYGVKD. CDR3 in amino acids: CAIRVGQGNSPLHF. The CDR3 bases are TGTGCCATCAGGGTGGGACAGGGGAATTCACCCCTCCACTTT.

The chain has TRBV5-1 and TRBJ1-6, with a possible D match to TRBD1 (5 bases). Trimming pared 6 bases from V and 10 bases from J, leaving 17 bases between. CDR1 is SGHRS and CDR2 is YFSETQ in the germline V gene. There are 14 residues in the CDR3. CDR3 sequence (DNA): TGCGCCAGCACCCCGGGGGACCCCGGGTCACCCCTCCACTTT. This sequence encodes CASTPGDPGSPLHF.

V and J are TRBV7-6 and TRBJ2-1; TRBD2 might be the D (6 bases). The germline gives CDR1 SGHVS, CDR2 FNYEAQ. The CDR3 contains 15 residues. Trimming pared 5 bases from V and 4 bases from J, leaving 15 bases between. CDR3 protein: CASSLIRDLYNEQFF. The CDR3 nucleotides are TGTGCCAGCAGCCTTATACGGGACTTGTACAATGAGCAGTTCTTC.

V is TRBV6-1 and J is TRBJ2-7; 7 bases line up with TRBD2. Germline CDR1 and CDR2: MNHNS and SASEGT. V dropped 1 base and J dropped 4; count of bases not matched to a gene: 4. This CDR3 spans 14 amino acids. The CDR3: CASSEGWREYEQYF. The CDR3 bases are TGTGCCAGCAGTGAAGGTTGGCGGGAGTACGAGCAGTACTTC.

This chain joins TRBV27 and TRBJ2-1; D remains ambiguous. V was pared by 1 base and J by 7 bases, with 8 bases between. The CDR3 is 13 amino acids. Germline V CDR1 and CDR2: MNHEY, SMNVEV (reference sequence). The CDR3 coding sequence is TGTGCCAGCAGTTTATGGGGTGGGAATGAGCAGTTCTTC. Translated, it gives CASSLWGGNEQFF.

The rearrangement joins TRBV25-1 to TRBJ2-2, with 7 nucleotides matching TRBD2. Germline lookup yields CDR1 MGHDK and CDR2 SYGVNS. The V segment lost 3 bases and the J segment 3 bases; nucleotides outside the gene matches: 4. The CDR3 extends over 15 amino acids. CDR3 residues: CASSDWAGDTGELFF. CDR3 in DNA: TGTGCCAGCAGTGACTGGGCGGGAGACACCGGGGAGCTGTTTTTT.